This TCR beta chain appears in the sequencing data of a study of T cells in Graves' hyperthyroidism and ophthalmopathy (dated by TCRdb to the late 2010s). A note on the overall study: Peripheral blood was sampled at the time of initial diagnosis, prior to any treatment. To identify distinguishing TCR V-J signatures, a discovery cohort of 90 to 100 patients was used, comprising approximately 40 with Graves' ophthalmopathy and 55 to 65 with stable Graves' hyperthyroidism. Whether ophthalmopathy could be predicted prospectively was tested in an independent validation cohort made up of about 18 hyperthyroidism patients plus 17 patients who later progressed to ophthalmopathy. The 100 or so discovery patients were randomly divided into training and test sets at a 7:3 ratio. The study also compared thyroid tissue and blood T-cell repertoires from roughly 6 Graves' hyperthyroidism patients. Following sampling, methimazole starting at 30 mg daily was given to hyperthyroidism patients, and high-dose intravenous methylprednisolone was given to ophthalmopathy patients. TCR Vbeta CDR3 sequencing of roughly 140 peripheral blood samples (43 ophthalmopathy, some 75 hyperthyroidism and approximately 17 progressor patients) is reported in the paper. The research as a whole found: No statistical method was used to set the sample size in advance, and investigators knew the group allocation. A 13 V-J signature model separated ophthalmopathy from stable hyperthyroidism, with roughly 88% sensitivity and roughly 84% specificity in cross-validation and 80%/75% in testing. Most expanded thyroid clonotypes (frequency above 0.001) were also detected in blood, suggesting blood repertoires may reflect thyroid immune responses. In validation, the model predicted progression to ophthalmopathy with approximately 69% sensitivity and around 72% specificity, a median of about 6 months before onset.

This clonotype has at least ten counts. Its antigen is still unknown. Per-base qualities were not stored, and no clone one base away is much larger. The TCR beta CDR3 regions were amplified from RNA transcripts. A first-round RT-PCR of the TCR CDR3 used the HTBI primer set with the Qiagen OneStep RT-PCR kit. A second multiplex PCR round built the libraries, followed by size selection and purification. The libraries were sequenced on an Illumina HiSeq2000 using paired-end 100 bp reads. The authors processed their data as follows. SOAPnuke was used to process the raw data, throwing out any read that contained adapters or uncalled bases, had a mean Phred below 15, or lacked an exact constant-primer or identifier match. High-quality paired reads were merged using COPE v1.2.5, and each unique nucleotide sequence was defined as a clonotype. Clonotypes were aligned to IMGT TRBV, TRBD and TRBJ reference segments using MiTCR v1.1. The analysis was restricted to V-J combinations with a frequency above 0.0001, which together covered about 99% of the repertoires. The TCS score was defined as the ratio of F50 (clonal expansion) to E x V (chaos), calculated using BLOSUM62-based TCRdist between CDR3 peptides within each V-J. Welch's t-statistics and random forest reduced 450 to 600 V-J features to roughly 13, which were used in a naive Bayes classifier (R e1071). The similarity between thyroid and blood repertoires was quantified using the Morisita-Horn index. TCRdb trimmed public reads at Q25 via fastp, called clones via MiXCR and kept in-frame beta chains. Rows are combined by CDR3 protein, so each entry shows the most common genes and DNA. For this entry, the V and J calls and clone size follow TCRdb and not the study's own pipeline. For this sample the table gives 600,000 to 700,000 distinct CDR3 sequences, of which around 15% were detected only once. The ten largest clones represent around 4.1% of the sample.

Ophthalmopathy patients had moderately to severely active disease, Clinical Activity Score of at least 3, NOSPECS grade of at least 4, and duration under 3 months. Patients with uncontrolled infections, other autoimmune diseases, pregnancy or lactation were excluded. Clinical symptoms, serum thyroxine and TRAb, thyroid ultrasound, and orbital computed tomography formed the basis for the diagnoses. PBMCs were separated from 8 to 10 ml of fresh peripheral blood using Ficoll-Paque density gradient centrifugation. Trizol reagent was used to extract total RNA, and RNA quality was then checked on an Agilent 2100 Bioanalyzer. Material for sequencing was blood. The source is a woman aged 40 to 49 with Graves' ophthalmopathy.

The CDR3 protein: CASSLLQNYGYTF. The nucleotide sequence is TGCGCCAGCAGCTTACTACAGAACTATGGCTACACCTTC. In this chain, TRBV5-1 is recombined with TRBJ1-2, with the D gene not clear enough to name. The germline V gene supplies CDR1 SGHRS and CDR2 YFSETQ. V gives up 2 bases and J gives up 2 bases, and the segment between their germline ends measures 7 bases. The CDR3 goes from the cysteine to the phenylalanine over 13 residues. Of all the DNA, just the CDR3 is kept, 39 bases in frame from base 1.